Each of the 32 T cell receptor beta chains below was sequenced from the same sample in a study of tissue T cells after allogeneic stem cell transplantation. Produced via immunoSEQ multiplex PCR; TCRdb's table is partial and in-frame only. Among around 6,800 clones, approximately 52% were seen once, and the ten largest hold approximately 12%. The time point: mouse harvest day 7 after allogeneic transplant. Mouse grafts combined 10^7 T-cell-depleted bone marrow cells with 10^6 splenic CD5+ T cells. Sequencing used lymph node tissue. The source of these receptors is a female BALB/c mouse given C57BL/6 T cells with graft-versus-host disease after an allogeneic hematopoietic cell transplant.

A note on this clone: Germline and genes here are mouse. CDR3 DNA (partial): TGTGCCAGCAGTCTGGGACAGGGGCGGGAACAGTAC. Translated: CASSLGQGREQY. The full CDR3 protein is CASSLGQGREQYF. The chain joins TRBV26 to TRBJ2-7; the match to TRBD1 covers 9 bases. From the germline J gene comes the end of the CDR3, since the read stops 1 residue before it. J was trimmed by 7 bases and V by 2 bases; bases with no gene match: 3. Germline assignment: CDR1 KGHPV and CDR2 FQNQEV (reference sequence). The CDR3 extends over 13 amino acids.

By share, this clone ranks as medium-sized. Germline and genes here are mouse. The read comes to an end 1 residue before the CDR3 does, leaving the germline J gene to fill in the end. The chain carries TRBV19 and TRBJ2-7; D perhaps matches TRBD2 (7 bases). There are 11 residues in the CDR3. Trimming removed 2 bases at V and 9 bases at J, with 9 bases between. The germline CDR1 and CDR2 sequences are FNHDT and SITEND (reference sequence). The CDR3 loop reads CASSIWGRQYF. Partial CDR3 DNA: TGTGCCAGCAGTATCTGGGGGCGACAGTAC.

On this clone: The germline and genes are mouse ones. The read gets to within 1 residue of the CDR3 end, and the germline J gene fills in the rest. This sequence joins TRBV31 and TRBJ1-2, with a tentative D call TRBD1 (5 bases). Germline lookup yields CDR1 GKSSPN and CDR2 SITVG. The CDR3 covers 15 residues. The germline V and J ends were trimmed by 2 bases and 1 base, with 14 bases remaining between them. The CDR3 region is CAWSSFGQKNSDYTF. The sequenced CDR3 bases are TGTGCCTGGAGTTCTTTCGGACAAAAAAACTCCGACTACACC.

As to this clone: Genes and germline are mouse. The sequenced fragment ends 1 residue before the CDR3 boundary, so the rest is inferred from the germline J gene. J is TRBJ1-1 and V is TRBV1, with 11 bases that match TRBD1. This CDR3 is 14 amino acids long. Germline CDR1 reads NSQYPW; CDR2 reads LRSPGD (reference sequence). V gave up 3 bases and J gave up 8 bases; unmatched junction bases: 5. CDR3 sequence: CTCSAGQGVREVFF. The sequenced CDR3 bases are TGCACCTGCAGTGCGGGACAGGGGGTACGGGAAGTCTTC.

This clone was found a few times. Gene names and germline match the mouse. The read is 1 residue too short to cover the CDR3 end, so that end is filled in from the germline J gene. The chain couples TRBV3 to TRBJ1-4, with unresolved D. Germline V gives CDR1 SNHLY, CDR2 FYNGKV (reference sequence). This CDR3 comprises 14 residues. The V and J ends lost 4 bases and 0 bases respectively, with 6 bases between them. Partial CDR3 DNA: TGTGCCAGCAGCTCCAGGATTTCCAACGAAAGATTATTT. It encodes CASSSRISNERLF. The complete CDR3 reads CASSSRISNERLFF.

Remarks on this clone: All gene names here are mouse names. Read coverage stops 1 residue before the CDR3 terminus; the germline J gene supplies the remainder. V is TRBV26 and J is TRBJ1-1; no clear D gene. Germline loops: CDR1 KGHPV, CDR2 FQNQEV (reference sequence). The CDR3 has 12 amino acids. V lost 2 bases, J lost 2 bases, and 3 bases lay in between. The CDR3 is CASSLGNTEVFF. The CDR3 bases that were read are TGTGCCAGCAGTCTGGGCAACACAGAAGTCTTC.

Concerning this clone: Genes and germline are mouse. The CDR3 protein is CASSLNSAETLYF. CDR3 DNA, as far as it was read: TGTGCCAGCAGCTTAAACAGTGCAGAAACGCTGTAT. V and J are TRBV3 and TRBJ2-3; unclear D gene. Read coverage stops 1 residue before the CDR3 terminus; the germline J gene supplies the remainder. V dropped 2 bases and J dropped 0 bases, with 3 bases sitting between them. CDR3 size: 13 residues. Germline assignment: CDR1 SNHLY and CDR2 FYNGKV (reference sequence).

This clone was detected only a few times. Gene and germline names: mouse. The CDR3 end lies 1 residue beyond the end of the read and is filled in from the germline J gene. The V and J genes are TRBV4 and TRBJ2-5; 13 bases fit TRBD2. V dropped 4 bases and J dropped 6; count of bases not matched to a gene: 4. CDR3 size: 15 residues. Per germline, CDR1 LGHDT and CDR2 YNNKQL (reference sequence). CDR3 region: CASSWTGGARDTQYF. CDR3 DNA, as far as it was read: TGTGCCAGCAGCTGGACTGGGGGGGCGCGGGACACCCAGTAC.

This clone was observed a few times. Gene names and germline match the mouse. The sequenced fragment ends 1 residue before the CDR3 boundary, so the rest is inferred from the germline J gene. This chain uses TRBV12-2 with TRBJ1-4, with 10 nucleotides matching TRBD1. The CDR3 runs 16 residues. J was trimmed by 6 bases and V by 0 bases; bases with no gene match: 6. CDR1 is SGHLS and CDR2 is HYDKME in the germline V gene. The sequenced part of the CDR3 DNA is TGTGCCAGCTCTCTCGGGTCCGGGACAGGGGACGAAAGATTATTT. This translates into CASSLGSGTGDERLF. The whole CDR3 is CASSLGSGTGDERLFF.

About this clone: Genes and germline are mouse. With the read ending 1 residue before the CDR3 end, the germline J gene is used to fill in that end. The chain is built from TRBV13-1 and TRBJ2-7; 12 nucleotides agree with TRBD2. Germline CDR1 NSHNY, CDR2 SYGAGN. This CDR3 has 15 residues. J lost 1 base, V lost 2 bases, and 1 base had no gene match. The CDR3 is CASSEGLGGSYEQYF. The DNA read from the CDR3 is TGTGCCAGCAGTGAAGGACTGGGGGGGTCCTATGAACAGTAC.

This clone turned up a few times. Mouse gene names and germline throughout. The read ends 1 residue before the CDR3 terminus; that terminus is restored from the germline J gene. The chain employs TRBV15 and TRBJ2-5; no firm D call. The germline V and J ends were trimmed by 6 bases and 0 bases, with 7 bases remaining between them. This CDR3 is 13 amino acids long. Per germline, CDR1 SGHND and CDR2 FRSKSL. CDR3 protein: CASRGNNQDTQYF. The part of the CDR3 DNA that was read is TGTGCCAGCAGAGGGAATAACCAAGACACCCAGTAC.

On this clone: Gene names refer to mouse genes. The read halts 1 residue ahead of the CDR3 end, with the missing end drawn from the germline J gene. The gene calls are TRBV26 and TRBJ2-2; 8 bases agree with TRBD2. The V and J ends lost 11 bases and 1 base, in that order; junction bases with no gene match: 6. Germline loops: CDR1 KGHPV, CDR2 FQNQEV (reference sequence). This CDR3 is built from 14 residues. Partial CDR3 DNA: TGTGCCGGCGTGACTGGGGTAAACACCGGGCAGCTCTAC. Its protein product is CAGVTGVNTGQLY. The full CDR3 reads CAGVTGVNTGQLYF. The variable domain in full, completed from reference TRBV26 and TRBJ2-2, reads NSKVIQTPRYLVKGQGQKAKMRCIPEKGHPVVFWYQQNKNNEFKFLINFQNQEVLQQIDMTEKRFSAECPSNSPCSLEIQSSEAGDSALYLCAGVTGVNTGQLYFGEGSKLTVL.

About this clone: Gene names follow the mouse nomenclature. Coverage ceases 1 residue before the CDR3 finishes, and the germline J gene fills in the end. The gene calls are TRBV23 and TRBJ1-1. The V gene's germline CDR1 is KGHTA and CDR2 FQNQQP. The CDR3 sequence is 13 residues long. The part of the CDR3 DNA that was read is TGCTCCAGCAGTCAATCCTCACGCACAGAAGTCTTC. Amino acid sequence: CSSSQSSRTEVF. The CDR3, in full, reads CSSSQSSRTEVFF.

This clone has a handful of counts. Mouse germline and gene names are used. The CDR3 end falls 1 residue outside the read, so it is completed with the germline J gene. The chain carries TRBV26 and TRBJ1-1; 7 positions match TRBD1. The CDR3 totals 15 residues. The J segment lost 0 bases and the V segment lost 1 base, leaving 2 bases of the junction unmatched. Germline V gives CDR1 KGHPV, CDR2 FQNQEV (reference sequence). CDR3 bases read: TGTGCCAGCAGTCTGTTTCAGGGGGCAAACACAGAAGTCTTC. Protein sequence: CASSLFQGANTEVF. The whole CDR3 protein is CASSLFQGANTEVFF. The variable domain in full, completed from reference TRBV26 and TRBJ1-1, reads NSKVIQTPRYLVKGQGQKAKMRCIPEKGHPVVFWYQQNKNNEFKFLINFQNQEVLQQIDMTEKRFSAECPSNSPCSLEIQSSEAGDSALYLCASSLFQGANTEVFFGKGTRLTVV.

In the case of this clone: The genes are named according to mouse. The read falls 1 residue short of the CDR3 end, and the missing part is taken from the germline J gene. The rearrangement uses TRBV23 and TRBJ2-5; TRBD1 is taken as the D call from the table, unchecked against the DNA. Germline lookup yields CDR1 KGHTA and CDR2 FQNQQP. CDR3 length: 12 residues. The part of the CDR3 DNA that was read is TGCTCCAGCCGGGACAATCAAGACACCCAGTAC. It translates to CSSRDNQDTQY. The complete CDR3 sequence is CSSRDNQDTQYF.

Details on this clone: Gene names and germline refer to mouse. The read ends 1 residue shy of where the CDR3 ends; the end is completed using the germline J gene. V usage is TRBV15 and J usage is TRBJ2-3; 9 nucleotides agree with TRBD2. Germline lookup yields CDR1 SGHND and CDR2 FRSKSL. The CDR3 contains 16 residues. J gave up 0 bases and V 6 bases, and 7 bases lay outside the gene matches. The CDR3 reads CASSPWGGASAETLYF. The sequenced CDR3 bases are TGTGCCAGCAGCCCCTGGGGGGGGGCTAGTGCAGAAACGCTGTAT.

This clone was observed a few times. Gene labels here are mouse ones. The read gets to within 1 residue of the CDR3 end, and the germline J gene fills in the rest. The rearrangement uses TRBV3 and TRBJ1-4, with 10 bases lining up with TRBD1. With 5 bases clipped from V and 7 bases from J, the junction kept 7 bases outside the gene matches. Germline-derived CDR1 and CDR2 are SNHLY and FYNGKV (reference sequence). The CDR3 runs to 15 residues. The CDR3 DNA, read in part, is TGTGCCAGCAGCCTCCGGGACAGGGGAGGCGAAAGATTATTT. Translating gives CASSLRDRGGERLF. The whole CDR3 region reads CASSLRDRGGERLFF.

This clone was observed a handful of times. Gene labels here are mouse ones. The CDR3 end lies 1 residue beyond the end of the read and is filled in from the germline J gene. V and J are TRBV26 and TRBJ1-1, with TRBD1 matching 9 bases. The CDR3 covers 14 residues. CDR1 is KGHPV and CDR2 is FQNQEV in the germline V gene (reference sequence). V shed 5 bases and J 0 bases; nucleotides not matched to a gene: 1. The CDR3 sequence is CASSDRGTNTEVFF. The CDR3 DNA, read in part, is TGTGCCAGCAGTGACAGGGGGACAAACACAGAAGTCTTC.

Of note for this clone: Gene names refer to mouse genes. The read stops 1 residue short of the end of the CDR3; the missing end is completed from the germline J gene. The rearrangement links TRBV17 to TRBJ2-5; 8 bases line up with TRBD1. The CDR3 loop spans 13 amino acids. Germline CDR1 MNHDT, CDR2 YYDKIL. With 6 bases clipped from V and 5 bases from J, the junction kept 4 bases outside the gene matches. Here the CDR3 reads CASRDRVVDTQYF. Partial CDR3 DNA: TGTGCTAGCAGGGACAGGGTGGTAGACACCCAGTAC.

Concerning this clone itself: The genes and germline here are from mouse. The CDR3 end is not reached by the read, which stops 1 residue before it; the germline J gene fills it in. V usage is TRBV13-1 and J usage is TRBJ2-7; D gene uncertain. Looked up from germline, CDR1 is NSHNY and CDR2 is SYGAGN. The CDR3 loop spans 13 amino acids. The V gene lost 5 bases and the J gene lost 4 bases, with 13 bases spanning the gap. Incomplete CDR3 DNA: TGTGCCAGCAGCTTAGCCCCGGAATATGAACAGTAC. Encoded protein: CASSLAPEYEQY. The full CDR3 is CASSLAPEYEQYF.

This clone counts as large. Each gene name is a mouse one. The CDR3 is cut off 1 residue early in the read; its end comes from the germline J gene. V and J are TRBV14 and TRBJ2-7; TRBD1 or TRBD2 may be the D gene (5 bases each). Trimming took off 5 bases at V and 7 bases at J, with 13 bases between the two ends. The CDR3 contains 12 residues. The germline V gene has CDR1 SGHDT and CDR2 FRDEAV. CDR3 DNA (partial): TGTGCCAGCAGCACGGGGGTGAGGGAACAGTAC. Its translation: CASSTGVREQY. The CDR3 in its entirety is CASSTGVREQYF.

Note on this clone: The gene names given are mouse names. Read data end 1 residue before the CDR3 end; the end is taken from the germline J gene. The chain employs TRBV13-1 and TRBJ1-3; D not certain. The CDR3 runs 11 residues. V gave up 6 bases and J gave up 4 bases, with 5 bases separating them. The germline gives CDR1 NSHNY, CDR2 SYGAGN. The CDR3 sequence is CASMRGNTLYF. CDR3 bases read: TGTGCCAGCATGAGAGGAAATACGCTCTAT.

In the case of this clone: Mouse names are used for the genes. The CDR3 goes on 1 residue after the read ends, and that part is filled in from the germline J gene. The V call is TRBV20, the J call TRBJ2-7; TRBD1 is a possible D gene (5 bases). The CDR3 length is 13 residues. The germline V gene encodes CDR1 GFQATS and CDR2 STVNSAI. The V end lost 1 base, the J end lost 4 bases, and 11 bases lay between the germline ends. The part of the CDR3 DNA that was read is TGTGGTGCTAGGGGACAGAATTTTTATGAACAGTAC. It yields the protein CGARGQNFYEQY. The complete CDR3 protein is CGARGQNFYEQYF.

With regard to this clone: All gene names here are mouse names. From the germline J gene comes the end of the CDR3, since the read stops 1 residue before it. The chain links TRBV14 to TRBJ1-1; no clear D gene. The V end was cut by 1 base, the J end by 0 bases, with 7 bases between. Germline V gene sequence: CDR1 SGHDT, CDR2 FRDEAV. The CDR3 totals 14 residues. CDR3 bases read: TGTGCCAGCAGTTTCCGGGTTGCAAACACAGAAGTCTTC. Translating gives CASSFRVANTEVF. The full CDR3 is CASSFRVANTEVFF.

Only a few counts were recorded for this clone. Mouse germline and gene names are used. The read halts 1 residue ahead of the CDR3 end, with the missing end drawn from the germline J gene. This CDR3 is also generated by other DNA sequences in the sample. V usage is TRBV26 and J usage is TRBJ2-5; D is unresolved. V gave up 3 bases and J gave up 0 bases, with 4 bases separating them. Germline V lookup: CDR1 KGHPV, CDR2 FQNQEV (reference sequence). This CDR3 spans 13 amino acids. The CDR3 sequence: CASSLINQDTQYF. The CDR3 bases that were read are TGTGCCAGCAGTCTAATCAACCAAGACACCCAGTAC.

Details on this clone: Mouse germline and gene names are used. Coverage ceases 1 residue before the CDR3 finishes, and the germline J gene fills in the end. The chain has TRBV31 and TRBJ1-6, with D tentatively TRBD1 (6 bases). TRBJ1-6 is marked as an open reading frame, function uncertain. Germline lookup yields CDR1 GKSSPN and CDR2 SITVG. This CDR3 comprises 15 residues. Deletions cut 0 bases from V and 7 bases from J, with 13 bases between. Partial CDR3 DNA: TGTGCCTGGAGTCTAGGTGGAGGGGGGAATTCGCCCCTCTAC. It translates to CAWSLGGGGNSPLY. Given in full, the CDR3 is CAWSLGGGGNSPLYF.

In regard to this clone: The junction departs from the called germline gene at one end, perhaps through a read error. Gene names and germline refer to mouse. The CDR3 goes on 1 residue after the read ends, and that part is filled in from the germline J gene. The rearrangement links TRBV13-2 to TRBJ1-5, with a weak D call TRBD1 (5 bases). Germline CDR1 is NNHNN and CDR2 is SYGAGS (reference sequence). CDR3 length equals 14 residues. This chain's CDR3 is CASSDGGDNQAPLF. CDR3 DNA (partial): TGTGCCAGCAGTGATGGGGGGGACAACCAGGCTCCGCTT.

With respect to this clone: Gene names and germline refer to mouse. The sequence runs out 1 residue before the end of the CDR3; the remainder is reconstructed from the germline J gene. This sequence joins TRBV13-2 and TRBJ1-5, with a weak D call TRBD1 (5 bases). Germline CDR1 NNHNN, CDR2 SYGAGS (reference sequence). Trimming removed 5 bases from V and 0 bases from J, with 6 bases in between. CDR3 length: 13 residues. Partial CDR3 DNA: TGTGCCAGCGGCAGGGATAACAACCAGGCTCCGCTT. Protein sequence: CASGRDNNQAPL. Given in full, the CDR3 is CASGRDNNQAPLF.

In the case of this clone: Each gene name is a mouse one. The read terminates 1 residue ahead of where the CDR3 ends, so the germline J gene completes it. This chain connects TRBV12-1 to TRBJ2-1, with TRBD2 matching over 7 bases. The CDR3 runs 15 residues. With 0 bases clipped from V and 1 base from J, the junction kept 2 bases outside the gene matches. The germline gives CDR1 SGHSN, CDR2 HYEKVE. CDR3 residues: CASSLDGGNYAEQFF. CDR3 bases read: TGTGCCAGCTCTCTCGATGGGGGGAACTATGCTGAGCAGTTC.

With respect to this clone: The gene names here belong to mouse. The part of the CDR3 DNA that was read is TGTGCCAGCAGTCCCATAATTAACCAAGACACCCAGTAC. Protein: CASSPIINQDTQY. The entire CDR3 protein is CASSPIINQDTQYF. V gene TRBV26 combines with J gene TRBJ2-5; D unclear. The missing CDR3 end, 1 residue past where the read stops, is filled in from the germline J gene. From germline, CDR1 is KGHPV and CDR2 FQNQEV (reference sequence). Trimming removed 4 bases from V and 0 bases from J, with 8 bases in between. The CDR3 is 14 amino acids.

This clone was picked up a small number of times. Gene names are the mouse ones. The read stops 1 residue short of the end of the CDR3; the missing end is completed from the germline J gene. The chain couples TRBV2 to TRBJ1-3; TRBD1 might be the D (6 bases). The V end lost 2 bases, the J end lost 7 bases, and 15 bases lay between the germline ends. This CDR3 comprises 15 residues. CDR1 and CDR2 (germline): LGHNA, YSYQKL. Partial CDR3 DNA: TGTGCCAGCAGCCAATCCTATCGGGACACCAATACGCTCTAT. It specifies CASSQSYRDTNTLY. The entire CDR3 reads CASSQSYRDTNTLYF.

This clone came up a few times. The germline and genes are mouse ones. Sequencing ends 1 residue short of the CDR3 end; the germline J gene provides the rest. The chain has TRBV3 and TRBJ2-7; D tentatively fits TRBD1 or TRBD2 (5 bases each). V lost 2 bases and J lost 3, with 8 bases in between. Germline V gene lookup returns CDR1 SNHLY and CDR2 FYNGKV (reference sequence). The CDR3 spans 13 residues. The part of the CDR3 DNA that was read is TGTGCCAGCAGCTTACGGGGGAGCTATGAACAGTAC. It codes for CASSLRGSYEQY. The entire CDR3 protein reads CASSLRGSYEQYF.